The TCR beta chain described here comes from a study of blood T cell repertoires in COVID-19. Study overall: Whether acute or convalescent, the COVID-19 samples came from the United States, Italy and Spain. Nucleic acid was either cDNA or gDNA, and it came from T cells, B-cell-depleted T cells, or PBMCs.

In this sample, this clone turned up a few times. The germline V and J ends were trimmed by 4 bases and 1 base, with 13 bases remaining between them. CDR3 length: 15 residues. The germline V gene encodes CDR1 SGHVS and CDR2 FQNEAQ. The table came from immunoSEQ multiplex PCR; TCRdb's copy has only in-frame clones and leaves some out. The sample has tens of thousands of clones; 80% to 90% are singletons. The source material was peripheral blood. This TCR was recovered from a man aged 60 to 75 with acute or convalescent COVID-19. V and J are TRBV7-8 and TRBJ2-5, with D maybe TRBD2 (6 bases). The CDR3 nucleotides read TGTGCCAGCAGCTCGGGACTCGGCCTCCAAGAGACCCAGTACTTC. It translates to CASSSGLGLQETQYF.